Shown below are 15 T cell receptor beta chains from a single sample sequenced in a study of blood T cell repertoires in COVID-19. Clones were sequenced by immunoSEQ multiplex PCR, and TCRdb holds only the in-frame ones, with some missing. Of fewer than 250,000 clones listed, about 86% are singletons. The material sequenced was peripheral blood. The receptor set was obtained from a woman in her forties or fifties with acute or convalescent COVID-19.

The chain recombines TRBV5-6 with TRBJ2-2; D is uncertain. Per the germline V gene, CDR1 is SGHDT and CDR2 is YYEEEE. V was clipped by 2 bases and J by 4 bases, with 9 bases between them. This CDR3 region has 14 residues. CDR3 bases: TGTGCCAGCAGCTTTGACACGAGCACCGGGGAGCTGTTTTTT. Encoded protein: CASSFDTSTGELFF.

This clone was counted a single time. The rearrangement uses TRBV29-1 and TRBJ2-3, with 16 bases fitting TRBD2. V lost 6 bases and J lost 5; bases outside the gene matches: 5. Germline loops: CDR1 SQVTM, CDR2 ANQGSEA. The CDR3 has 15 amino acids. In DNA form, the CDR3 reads TGCAGCGTCCCGGGACTAGCGGGAGGGGGAGATACGCAGTATTTT. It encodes CSVPGLAGGGDTQYF.

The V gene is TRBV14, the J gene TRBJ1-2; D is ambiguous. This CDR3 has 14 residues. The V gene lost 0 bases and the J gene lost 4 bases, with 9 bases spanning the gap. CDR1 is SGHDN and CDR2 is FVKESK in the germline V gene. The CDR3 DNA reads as TGTGCCAGCAGCCAAGATGCGGCGGGCTATGGCTACACCTTC. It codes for CASSQDAAGYGYTF.

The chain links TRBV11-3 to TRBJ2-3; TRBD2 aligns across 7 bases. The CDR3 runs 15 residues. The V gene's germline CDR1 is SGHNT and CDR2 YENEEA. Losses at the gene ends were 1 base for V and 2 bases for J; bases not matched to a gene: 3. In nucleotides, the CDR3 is TGTGCCAGCAGCTTAGGGGAGCGGGACACAGATACGCAGTATTTT. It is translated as CASSLGERDTDTQYF.

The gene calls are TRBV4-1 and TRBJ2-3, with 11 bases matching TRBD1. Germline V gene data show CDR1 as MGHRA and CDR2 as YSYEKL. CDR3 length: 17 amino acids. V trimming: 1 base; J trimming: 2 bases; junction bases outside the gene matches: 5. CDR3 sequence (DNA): TGCGCCAGCAGCCAAGCCGGGACAGGGGGTCTCACAGATACGCAGTATTTT. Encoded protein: CASSQAGTGGLTDTQYF.

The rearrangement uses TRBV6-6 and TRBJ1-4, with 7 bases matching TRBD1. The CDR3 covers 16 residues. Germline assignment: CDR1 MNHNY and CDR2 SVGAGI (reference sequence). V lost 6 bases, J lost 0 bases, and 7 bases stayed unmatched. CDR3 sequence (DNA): TGTGCCAGCAGCCCAGGACAGGTCGCAACTAATGAAAAACTGTTTTTT. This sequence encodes CASSPGQVATNEKLFF.

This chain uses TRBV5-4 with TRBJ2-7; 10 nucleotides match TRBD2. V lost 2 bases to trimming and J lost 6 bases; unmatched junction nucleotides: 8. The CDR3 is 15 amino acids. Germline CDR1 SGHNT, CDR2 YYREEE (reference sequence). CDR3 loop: CASSLILAGVTEQYF. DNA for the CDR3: TGTGCCAGCAGCTTAATTCTAGCGGGAGTTACCGAGCAGTACTTC.

CDR3 DNA sequence: TGTGCCAGCCAGGGACAGCATAGCAATCAGCCCCAGCATTTT. It codes for CASQGQHSNQPQHF. The gene calls are TRBV6-5 and TRBJ1-5, with TRBD1 matching 7 bases. In germline, CDR1 is MNHEY, CDR2 SVGAGI. V lost 8 bases, J lost 0 bases, and 4 bases stayed unmatched. The CDR3 sequence is 14 residues long.

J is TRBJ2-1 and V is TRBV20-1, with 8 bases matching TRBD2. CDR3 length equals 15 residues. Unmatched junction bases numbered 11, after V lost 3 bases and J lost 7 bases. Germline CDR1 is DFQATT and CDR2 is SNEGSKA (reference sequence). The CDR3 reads CSASSWAGGQNEQFF. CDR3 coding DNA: TGCAGTGCTAGTTCGTGGGCGGGAGGACAGAATGAGCAGTTCTTC.

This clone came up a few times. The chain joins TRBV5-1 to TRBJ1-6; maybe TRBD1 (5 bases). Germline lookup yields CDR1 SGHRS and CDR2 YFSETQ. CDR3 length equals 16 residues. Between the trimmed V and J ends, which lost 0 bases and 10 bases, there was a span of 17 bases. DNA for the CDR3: TGCGCCAGCAGCTTGGGTGGCAGGGAAAAATGGTCACCCCTCCACTTT. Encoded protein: CASSLGGREKWSPLHF. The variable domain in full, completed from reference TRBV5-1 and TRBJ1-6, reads KAGVTQTPRYLIKTRGQQVTLSCSPISGHRSVSWYQQTPGQGLQFLFEYFSETQRNKGNFPGRFSGRQFSNSRSEMNVSTLELGDSALYLCASSLGGREKWSPLHFGNGTRLTVT.

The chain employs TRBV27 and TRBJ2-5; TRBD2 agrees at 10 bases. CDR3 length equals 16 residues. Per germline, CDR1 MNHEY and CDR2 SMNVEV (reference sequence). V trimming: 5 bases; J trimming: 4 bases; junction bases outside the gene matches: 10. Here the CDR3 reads CASSTGTSEKVETQYF. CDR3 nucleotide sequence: TGTGCCAGCAGTACCGGGACTAGCGAGAAAGTAGAGACCCAGTACTTC.

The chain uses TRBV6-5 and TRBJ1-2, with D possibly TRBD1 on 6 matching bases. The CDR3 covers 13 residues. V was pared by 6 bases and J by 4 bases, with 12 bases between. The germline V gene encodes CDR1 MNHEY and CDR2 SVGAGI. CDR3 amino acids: CASRPGHIYGYTF. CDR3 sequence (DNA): TGTGCCAGCAGGCCGGGACACATCTATGGCTACACCTTC.

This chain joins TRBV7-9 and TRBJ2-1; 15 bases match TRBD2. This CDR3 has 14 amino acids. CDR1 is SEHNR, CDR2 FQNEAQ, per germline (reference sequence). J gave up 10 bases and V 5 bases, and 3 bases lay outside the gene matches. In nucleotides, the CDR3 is TGTGCCAGCAGCCCCGGACTAGCGGGAGGGGAGCAGTTCTTC. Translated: CASSPGLAGGEQFF.

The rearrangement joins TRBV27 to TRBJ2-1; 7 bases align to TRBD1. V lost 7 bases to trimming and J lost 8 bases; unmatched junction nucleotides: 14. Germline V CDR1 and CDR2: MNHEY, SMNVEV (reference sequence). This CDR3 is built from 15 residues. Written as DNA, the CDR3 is TGTGCCAGCAATAGGGGACAGACCCCCCGGGATGAGCAGTTCTTC. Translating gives CASNRGQTPRDEQFF.

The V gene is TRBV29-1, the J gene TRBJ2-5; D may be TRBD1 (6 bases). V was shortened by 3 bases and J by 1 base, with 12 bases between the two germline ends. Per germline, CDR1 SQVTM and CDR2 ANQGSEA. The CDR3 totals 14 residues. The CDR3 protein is CSVDGQNPQETQYF. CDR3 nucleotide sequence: TGCAGCGTTGATGGACAGAACCCCCAAGAGACCCAGTACTTC.